This passage covers 20 T cell receptor beta chains from one sample sequenced in a study of blood T cell repertoires in COVID-19. Clones were read by immunoSEQ multiplex PCR, and TCRdb kept only the in-frame ones, dropping some. Of more than 110,000 clones listed, roughly 90% are singletons. Sequencing input: peripheral blood. The source of these receptors is a man in his fifties with active or convalescent COVID-19.

V usage is TRBV6-6 and J usage is TRBJ2-7; D is perhaps TRBD1 (6 bases). Germline V gives CDR1 MNHNY, CDR2 SVGAGI (reference sequence). CDR3 size: 14 residues. V lost 5 bases to trimming and J lost 1 base, with 12 bases between them. The chain's CDR3 is CASSARQDSYEQYF. For the CDR3, the DNA is TGTGCCAGCAGTGCCCGACAGGATTCCTACGAGCAGTACTTC.

This rearrangement joins TRBV2 to TRBJ1-3, with 9 positions matching TRBD1. The junction had 12 bases not matched to a gene; V was cut back by 2 bases and J by 1 base. This CDR3 is 19 amino acids long. Germline values: CDR1 SNHLY, CDR2 FYNNEI. CDR3 DNA sequence: TGTGCCAGCAGTGAAATTGCCGGGACAGGGCTTACTTCTGGAAACACCATATATTTT. Amino acid sequence: CASSEIAGTGLTSGNTIYF.

The chain carries TRBV4-1 and TRBJ1-1; D might be TRBD1 (5 bases). Germline V CDR1 and CDR2: MGHRA, YSYEKL. The CDR3 is made up of 17 amino acids. Trimming stripped 1 base from V and 5 bases from J, with 20 bases between. In DNA form, the CDR3 reads TGCGCCAGCAGCCAAGTCGGCCGAGGGATGGGGGGGACTGAAGCTTTCTTT. This sequence encodes CASSQVGRGMGGTEAFF.

The chain couples TRBV3-1 (or the pseudogene TRBV3-2) to TRBJ2-7, with a tentative D call TRBD1 (5 bases). CDR3 length: 18 residues. The ends were cut back, 1 base at V and 6 bases at J, with 25 bases in the middle. In germline, CDR1 is LGHDT, CDR2 YNNKEL (reference sequence). The CDR3 DNA reads TGTGCCAGCAGCCAAGGCAGGGCTGGGGCGGCCTTAGTACCCGAGCAGTACTTC. Translated, it gives CASSQGRAGAALVPEQYF.

This chain links TRBV30 with TRBJ2-7, with D unresolved. V lost 0 bases and J 4 bases, leaving 7 bases between the germline ends. The CDR3 is 12 residues long. The germline CDR1 and CDR2 sequences are GTSNPN and SVGIG (reference sequence). The CDR3 protein is CAWSVYFYEQYF. The DNA of the CDR3 is TGTGCCTGGAGTGTATATTTTTACGAGCAGTACTTC.

This chain links TRBV28 with TRBJ1-4; the match to TRBD1 covers 7 bases. The CDR3 covers 16 residues. After removal of 2 bases from V and 4 bases from J, the junction contained 7 bases not matched to a gene. CDR1 and CDR2 (germline): MDHEN, SYDVKM. The CDR3 protein is CASSLGRTGGNEKLFF. DNA for the CDR3: TGTGCCAGCAGTTTAGGTAGGACAGGCGGTAATGAAAAACTGTTTTTT.

The rearrangement joins TRBV5-1 to TRBJ2-2; 7 positions agree with TRBD2. V shed 0 bases, J shed 1 base, and the junction held 3 bases outside the gene matches. The CDR3 consists of 16 residues. Germline CDR1 reads SGHRS; CDR2 reads YFSETQ. DNA of the CDR3: TGCGCCAGCAGCTTGGTGTCGGGAGGGAACACCGGGGAGCTGTTTTTT. Residues: CASSLVSGGNTGELFF. The full variable domain, with the rest looked up from reference TRBV5-1 and TRBJ2-2, is KAGVTQTPRYLIKTRGQQVTLSCSPISGHRSVSWYQQTPGQGLQFLFEYFSETQRNKGNFPGRFSGRQFSNSRSEMNVSTLELGDSALYLCASSLVSGGNTGELFFGEGSRLTVL.

The CDR3 region is CASSGEIDQPQHF. The CDR3 region has the DNA TGTGCCAGCAGTGGCGAAATTGATCAGCCCCAGCATTTT. The chain recombines TRBV6-4 with TRBJ1-5, with D unclear. The CDR3 is 13 amino acids. Germline lookup yields CDR1 MRHNA and CDR2 SNTAGT. The germline V and J ends were trimmed by 4 bases and 5 bases, with 9 bases remaining between them.

This chain connects TRBV12-3 or TRBV12-4 to TRBJ1-5; no firm D call. The ends were cut back, 5 bases at V and 4 bases at J, with 3 bases in the middle. CDR3 size: 11 residues. Written as DNA, the CDR3 is TGTGCCAGCAGTGTAAATCAGCCCCAGCATTTT. Its translation: CASSVNQPQHF.

V and J are TRBV9 and TRBJ1-2; TRBD1 is a possible D gene (6 bases). V dropped 7 bases and J dropped 7 bases, with 17 bases sitting between them. The length of the CDR3 is 13 residues. Germline V gives CDR1 SGDLS, CDR2 YYNGEE. This chain's CDR3 is CASSQGRSSGYTF. CDR3 in DNA: TGTGCCAGCTCTCAGGGGCGTTCCTCTGGCTACACCTTC.

The rearrangement uses TRBV4-2 and TRBJ2-2, with D tentatively TRBD1 (6 bases). The V and J ends lost 0 bases and 6 bases respectively, with 11 bases between them. From germline, CDR1 is LGHNA and CDR2 YNFKEQ. The length of the CDR3 is 15 residues. In DNA, the CDR3 is TGTGCCAGCAGCCAAGATTTGGGGGCAGCCGGGGAGCTGTTTTTT. This sequence encodes CASSQDLGAAGELFF.

This clone was picked up a small number of times. V gene TRBV7-2 combines with J gene TRBJ1-1; 8 bases are a match to TRBD1. V lost 5 bases, J lost 5 bases, and 10 bases stayed unmatched. Germline V gene sequence: CDR1 SGHTA, CDR2 FQGNSA. This CDR3 region has 15 residues. CDR3 in DNA: TGTGCCAGCAGCCCCCAGGGGGCAGGGCGAACTGAAGCTTTCTTT. Translation gives CASSPQGAGRTEAFF.

The chain joins TRBV6-1 to TRBJ1-5; a weak D match, TRBD1 (6 bases). The CDR3 extends over 14 amino acids. Deletions cut 3 bases from V and 4 bases from J, with 10 bases between. Germline V lookup: CDR1 MNHNS, CDR2 SASEGT. Written as DNA, the CDR3 is TGTGCCAGCAGTGAGGGGGCAGGGAATCAGCCCCAGCATTTT. Encoded protein: CASSEGAGNQPQHF.

This clone appeared a few times. The rearrangement uses TRBV6-5 and TRBJ2-5, with 8 bases identical to TRBD2. Germline values: CDR1 MNHEY, CDR2 SVGAGI. Trimming removed 7 bases from V and 3 bases from J; junction bases left unmatched: 10. The CDR3 has 15 residues. CDR3 loop: CASTLGSGVKETQYF. The DNA of the CDR3 is TGTGCCAGCACCCTAGGTAGCGGGGTTAAAGAGACCCAGTACTTC.

J is TRBJ2-2 and V is TRBV21-1; TRBD1 was called by the table and not checked on the DNA. TRBV21-1 is a pseudogene. The CDR3 is made up of 16 amino acids. The CDR3 nucleotides read TGTGCCAGCAGCAATGACGGACAGGAGTACACCGGGGAGCTGTTTTTT. It codes for CASSNDGQEYTGELFF.

The V and J genes are TRBV11-2 and TRBJ2-1; the D gene is possibly TRBD2 (6 bases). Germline V gene lookup returns CDR1 SGHAT and CDR2 FQNNGV. The CDR3 sequence is 17 residues long. The V end lost 5 bases, the J end lost 3 bases, and 20 bases lay between the germline ends. The DNA for the CDR3 is TGTGCCAGCAGCATTATGGGCCTGGCGGGGAACTACAATGAGCAGTTCTTC. This translates into CASSIMGLAGNYNEQFF.

This chain links TRBV25-1 with TRBJ1-6; 7 nucleotides match TRBD1. The CDR3 contains 15 residues. The V segment lost 8 bases and the J segment 2 bases; nucleotides outside the gene matches: 6. Germline CDR1 is MGHDK and CDR2 is SYGVNS. CDR3 sequence reads: CASLGQGAYNSPLHF. The CDR3 DNA follows: TGTGCCAGCCTGGGGCAGGGGGCCTATAATTCACCCCTCCACTTT.

The chain has TRBV29-1 and TRBJ2-4; 7 nucleotides line up with TRBD1. CDR3 size: 14 residues. Looked up from germline, CDR1 is SQVTM and CDR2 is ANQGSEA. J gave up 0 bases and V 6 bases, and 5 bases lay outside the gene matches. CDR3 nucleotide sequence: TGCAGCGTAATGACAGGGTCAGCCAAAAACATTCAGTACTTC. This codes for CSVMTGSAKNIQYF.

V gene TRBV7-2 combines with J gene TRBJ1-3, with 7 nucleotides matching TRBD1. Germline CDR1 SGHTA, CDR2 FQGNSA. V lost 4 bases, J lost 2 bases, and 5 bases stayed unmatched. The CDR3 contains 15 residues. DNA of the CDR3: TGTGCCAGCAGCTACTGGCAGGGGGCTGGAAACACCATATATTTT. Protein: CASSYWQGAGNTIYF.

The V and J genes are TRBV3-1 (or the pseudogene TRBV3-2) and TRBJ2-2, with D possibly TRBD1 on 5 matching bases. The V end lost 2 bases, the J end lost 3 bases, and 7 bases lay between the germline ends. Germline V gene data show CDR1 as LGHDT and CDR2 as YNNKEL (reference sequence). CDR3 length: 14 amino acids. CDR3 loop: CASSQSQDTGELFF. The DNA of the CDR3 is TGTGCCAGCAGCCAATCACAGGACACCGGGGAGCTGTTTTTT.